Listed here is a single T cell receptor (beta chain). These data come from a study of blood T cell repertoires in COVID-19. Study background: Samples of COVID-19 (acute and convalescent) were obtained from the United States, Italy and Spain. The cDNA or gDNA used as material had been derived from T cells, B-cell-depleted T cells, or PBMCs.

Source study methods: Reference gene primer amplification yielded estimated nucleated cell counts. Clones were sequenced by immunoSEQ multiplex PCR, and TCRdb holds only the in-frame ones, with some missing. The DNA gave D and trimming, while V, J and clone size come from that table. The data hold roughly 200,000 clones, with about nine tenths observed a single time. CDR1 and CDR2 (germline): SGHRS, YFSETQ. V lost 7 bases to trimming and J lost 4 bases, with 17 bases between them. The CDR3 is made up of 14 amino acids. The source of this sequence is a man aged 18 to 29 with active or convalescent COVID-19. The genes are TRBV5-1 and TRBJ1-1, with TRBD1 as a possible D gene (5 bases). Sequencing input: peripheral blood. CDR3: CASGLGARGTEAFF. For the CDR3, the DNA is TGCGCCAGCGGCCTAGGGGCGCGTGGCACTGAAGCTTTCTTT.